One and the same sample provided the 15 T cell receptor beta chains below, sequenced in a study of cytomegalovirus exposure and HLA in healthy donors. The assay was immunoSEQ multiplex PCR, and TCRdb's table has in-frame clones only and misses some. The sample consists of 200,000 to 300,000 clones, 90% of them appearing once. Sample: PBMCs. The receptor set was obtained from a woman aged 25-40 years in good health and CMV-seronegative.

This rearrangement joins TRBV5-1 to TRBJ1-2; the D is unclear. CDR1 is SGHRS, CDR2 YFSETQ, per germline. Between the trimmed V and J ends, which lost 5 bases and 5 bases, there was a span of 10 bases. This CDR3 has 12 amino acids. CDR3 region: CASSLGFYGYTF. CDR3 sequence (DNA): TGCGCCAGCAGTCTTGGTTTTTATGGCTACACCTTC.

As DNA, the CDR3 is TGTGCCAGCAGCCCAGGAACAGGGGGTCTACACGAGCAGTACTTC. It encodes CASSPGTGGLHEQYF. The chain couples TRBV11-3 to TRBJ2-7, with 8 bases identical to TRBD1. The ends lost 5 bases at V and 5 bases at J; junction bases unmatched: 11. Germline CDR1 and CDR2: SGHNT and YENEEA. The CDR3 extends over 15 amino acids.

V usage is TRBV4-1 and J usage is TRBJ2-2, with no clear D. V lost 3 bases to trimming and J lost 6 bases, with 5 bases between them. Germline V lookup: CDR1 MGHRA, CDR2 YSYEKL. The CDR3 extends over 12 amino acids. CDR3: CASSQGSGELFF. CDR3 DNA sequence: TGCGCCAGCAGCCAGGGGTCCGGGGAGCTGTTTTTT.

V gene TRBV9 combines with J gene TRBJ2-3; D is uncertain. CDR3 length: 14 amino acids. Trimming shortened V by 0 bases and J by 2 bases, and 7 bases separated the two germline ends. Germline CDR1 is SGDLS and CDR2 is YYNGEE. CDR3 sequence reads: CASSVEGNTDTQYF. The CDR3, as DNA: TGTGCCAGCAGCGTAGAAGGAAACACAGATACGCAGTATTTT.

V usage is TRBV7-9 and J usage is TRBJ2-1, with a possible D match to TRBD1 (5 bases). Germline loops: CDR1 SEHNR, CDR2 FQNEAQ (reference sequence). The CDR3 has 14 residues. The V end lost 5 bases, the J end lost 4 bases, and 12 bases lay between the germline ends. The CDR3 DNA reads TGTGCCAGCAGCCTCGTGGGGCTTTACAATGAGCAGTTCTTC. Protein product: CASSLVGLYNEQFF.

V usage is TRBV6-1 and J usage is TRBJ1-5; D call uncertain. V lost 0 bases and J 5 bases, leaving 8 bases between the germline ends. Germline V gives CDR1 MNHNS, CDR2 SASEGT. CDR3 length: 14 amino acids. The CDR3 loop reads CASSEAKDYQPQHF. For the CDR3, the DNA is TGTGCCAGCAGTGAAGCGAAAGACTATCAGCCCCAGCATTTT.

The chain carries TRBV2 and TRBJ2-2; 8 bases are shared with TRBD2. V trimming: 7 bases; J trimming: 4 bases; junction bases outside the gene matches: 5. CDR1 SNHLY and CDR2 FYNNEI come from the germline V gene. The CDR3 loop spans 14 amino acids. CDR3 sequence: CASTRTSSTGELFF. CDR3 in DNA: TGTGCCAGCACCCGGACTAGCAGCACCGGGGAGCTGTTTTTT.

The V and J genes are TRBV15 and TRBJ2-7; the D is unclear. V lost 0 bases to trimming and J lost 3 bases, with 15 bases between them. The CDR3 has 16 amino acids. The V gene's germline CDR1 is LNHNV and CDR2 YYDKDF (reference sequence). CDR3 residues: CATSREWQGLSYEQYF. CDR3 DNA sequence: TGTGCCACCAGCAGAGAGTGGCAAGGCCTAAGCTACGAGCAGTACTTC.

The chain is built from TRBV15 and TRBJ2-7, with D possibly being TRBD1 (5 bases). CDR1 and CDR2 from the germline V gene are LNHNV and YYDKDF (reference sequence). CDR3 size: 14 residues. Trimming left V 1 base short and J 4 bases short, with 11 bases between. The CDR3 DNA reads TGTGCCACCAGCAGAGTCAGGGATGAGTACGAGCAGTACTTC. Residues: CATSRVRDEYEQYF. Full variable domain (remainder filled in from reference TRBV15 and TRBJ2-7): DAMVIQNPRYQVTQFGKPVTLSCSQTLNHNVMYWYQQKSSQAPKLLFHYYDKDFNNEADTPDNFQSRRPNTSFCFLDIRSPGLGDTAMYLCATSRVRDEYEQYFGPGTRLTVT.

V and J are TRBV27 and TRBJ2-1; no clear D. V lost 2 bases to trimming and J lost 0 bases, with 8 bases between them. This CDR3 has 15 residues. The germline CDR1 and CDR2 sequences are MNHEY and SMNVEV (reference sequence). The CDR3 DNA is TGTGCCAGCAGTTTAACCCTGGGCTCCTACAATGAGCAGTTCTTC. This translates into CASSLTLGSYNEQFF.

The V and J genes are TRBV4-2 and TRBJ2-1; 8 nucleotides match TRBD2. J gave up 3 bases and V 4 bases, and 17 bases lay outside the gene matches. Germline V lookup: CDR1 LGHNA, CDR2 YNFKEQ. This CDR3 region has 19 residues. The CDR3 sequence is CASSLPRGEILGDYNEQFF. CDR3 DNA: TGTGCCAGCAGCCTCCCGCGGGGGGAAATATTGGGGGACTACAATGAGCAGTTCTTC.

The J gene is TRBJ2-7, the V gene TRBV7-6; TRBD2 agrees at 14 bases. This CDR3 region has 17 residues. V was pared by 5 bases and J by 0 bases, with 6 bases of the junction left unmatched. In germline, CDR1 is SGHVS, CDR2 FNYEAQ. This chain's CDR3 is CASSRGLAGDPSYEQYF. The CDR3, as DNA: TGTGCCAGCAGCCGGGGACTAGCGGGAGACCCCTCCTACGAGCAGTACTTC.

The chain links TRBV7-9 to TRBJ2-4; D not resolved. Germline loops: CDR1 SEHNR, CDR2 FQNEAQ (reference sequence). This CDR3 has 12 amino acids. Trimming removed 5 bases at V and 6 bases at J, with 8 bases between. The CDR3 loop is CASSAIVNIQYF. The CDR3 region has the DNA TGTGCCAGCAGCGCAATTGTAAACATTCAGTACTTC. The whole variable domain, remainder taken from reference TRBV7-9 and TRBJ2-4, is DTGVSQNPRHKITKRGQNVTFRCDPISEHNRLYWYRQTLGQGPEFLTYFQNEAQLEKSRLLSDRFSAERPKGSFSTLEIQRTEQGDSAMYLCASSAIVNIQYFGAGTRLSVL.

The rearrangement links TRBV27 to TRBJ2-2; D is undetermined. There are 15 residues in the CDR3. Germline V gene data show CDR1 as MNHEY and CDR2 as SMNVEV (reference sequence). The V end was cut by 6 bases, the J end by 1 base, with 12 bases between. CDR3 region: CASRFIGLNTGELFF. The CDR3 region has the DNA TGTGCCAGCAGGTTTATCGGTCTGAACACCGGGGAGCTGTTTTTT.

The chain is built from TRBV11-1 and TRBJ2-1, with 11 bases fitting TRBD2. CDR1 is SGHAT and CDR2 is FQDESV in the germline V gene (reference sequence). This CDR3 is 16 amino acids long. Trimming took 5 bases from V and 9 from J; bases not matched to a gene: 12. The CDR3 DNA reads as TGTGCCAGCAGCAGGGGGACTAGCGGAACTCGGTTTGAGCAGTTCTTC. This translates into CASSRGTSGTRFEQFF.